This entry features one T cell receptor beta chain sequence. The target antigen is unknown. The data derive from a study of cytomegalovirus exposure and HLA in healthy donors. The CDR3 sequence is 13 residues long. Germline CDR1 reads MGHDK; CDR2 reads SYGVNS. Between the trimmed V and J ends, which lost 5 bases and 5 bases, there was a span of 12 bases. Repertoires were generated with immunoSEQ multiplex PCR, while TCRdb's copy carries only in-frame clones and drops some. The data show more than 120,000 clones, with roughly 87% seen just once and less than 5.5% held by the top ten. Points from the study as a whole: According to a subsequent analysis, TCR clusters identified in the first cohort showed a tendency to co-occur across the 110 or so validation repertoires.

The chain is built from TRBV25-1 and TRBJ1-2; unclear D gene. The sequence was obtained from a man aged 18 to 30 in good health and CMV-seropositive. Sequencing was performed on PBMCs. In DNA form, the CDR3 reads TGTGCCAGCAGTACATCAACCTTTTATGGCTACACCTTC. As protein: CASSTSTFYGYTF.